This T cell receptor (beta chain) was recovered during a study of blood T cell repertoires in COVID-19. In the study overall: Some COVID-19 samples were acute and others convalescent; all came from the United States, Italy and Spain.

Trimming took off 5 bases at V and 1 base at J, with 15 bases between the two ends. The CDR3 is 15 residues long. The germline gives CDR1 SGHTS, CDR2 YDEGEE. Original analysis: Amplifying reference gene primers gave estimates of nucleated cell counts. TCRdb's copy holds only in-frame clones and misses some; the assay was immunoSEQ multiplex PCR. V and J calls and clone size follow that table, whereas D and trimming were derived from the DNA. The repertoire holds over 400,000 clones, with 80% to 90% as singletons. This chain connects TRBV5-8 to TRBJ2-5; a possible D gene is TRBD1 (5 bases). This TCR derives from a human donor in a cohort sampled during active COVID-19. Sequenced: peripheral blood. CDR3 bases: TGTGCCAGCAGTTCCCGACAGCCTTCCCAAGAGACCCAGTACTTC. Protein: CASSSRQPSQETQYF.